This T cell receptor (beta chain) was captured in a study of molecular identifiers for immune sequencing clone quantification. Study as a whole: In the replicates, RNA derived from approximately 20,000 or 100,000 naive CD8 cells was divided into five parts, and four were sequenced. Study results and caveats: Should identical TCR molecules share a barcode, the sizes of highly expanded clones could be underestimated. Whereas naive cells kept under 1% of molecules in clones above 20 RNA copies, such clones held over 99% in effectors.

Trimming removed 5 bases from V and 7 bases from J, with 9 bases in between. The CDR3 is 12 amino acids. In germline, CDR1 is SEHNR, CDR2 FQNEAQ (reference sequence). This clonotype was observed many times. The antigen remains undetermined. Previously described methods and listed TCR primers were used for bulk TCR libraries. TCRdb reprocessed the PCR reads via MiXCR and lists one record per CDR3 protein. The sample includes about 640,000 distinct CDR3 sequences, 15% to 20% of them seen just once. The V and J genes are TRBV7-9 and TRBJ2-1; D gene ambiguous. The TCR originated in a human donor in good health. Some libraries in this study had Jurkat cell RNA spiked in. The sequenced material came from naive CD8+ T cells from blood, with Jurkat cell RNA spiked in. Regarding subset: FACS-sorted CD8+CD4-CCR7+CD45RA+ naive T cells. As DNA, the CDR3 is TGTGCCAGCAGCCTAGAAGGGAATGAGCAGTTCTTC. Protein: CASSLEGNEQFF.